Listed below are T cell receptor beta chains from one sample, sequenced in a study of response to subunit inactivated influenza vaccine. TCRdb reprocessed the RT-PCR reads with MiXCR, giving one entry per CDR3 protein. The data show approximately 530,000 distinct CDR3 sequences, 10% to 15% seen once. The sequencing here drew on PBMCs from blood, taken 40 to 50 days after vaccination. The source of these receptors is a middle-aged man who received an inactivated influenza vaccine. Each CDR3 is given with its conserved first and last residue. The order of the fields is D gene, V gene, clone size, J gene, CDR3 protein, CDR3 DNA. The D gene is left open where the match is weak. Rows may omit the clone size; those that give it use once, few, many or a size class.

d_call: TRBD1; v_call: TRBV7-2; clone_size: NA; j_call: TRBJ2-5; cdr3_aa: CASSPTDLQGAETQYF; cdr3_nt: TGTGCCAGCAGCCCGACCGACCTGCAGGGGGCAGAGACCCAGTACTTC
d_call: TRBD1; v_call: TRBV28; clone_size: NA; j_call: TRBJ1-2; cdr3_aa: CASSPGTGSAYTF; cdr3_nt: TGTGCCAGCAGCCCAGGGACAGGGAGCGCCTACACCTTC
d_call: NA; v_call: TRBV4-1; clone_size: NA; j_call: TRBJ1-4; cdr3_aa: CATPVRGERLLYEKLFF; cdr3_nt: TGCGCCACCCCCGTGCGGGGGGAAAGATTGTTGTATGAAAAACTGTTTTTT
d_call: NA; v_call: TRBV20-1; clone_size: NA; j_call: TRBJ2-7; cdr3_aa: CSASPVRRGSYEQYF; cdr3_nt: TGCAGTGCTAGCCCTGTCCGGCGTGGCTCCTACGAGCAGTACTTC
d_call: NA; v_call: TRBV6-5; clone_size: NA; j_call: TRBJ1-5; cdr3_aa: CASSYSSRGHQPQHF; cdr3_nt: TGTGCCAGCAGTTACTCGAGTAGGGGTCATCAGCCCCAGCATTTT
d_call: NA; v_call: TRBV7-9; clone_size: NA; j_call: TRBJ1-2; cdr3_aa: CASSSALQGYFSGYTF; cdr3_nt: TGTGCCAGCAGCTCGGCACTACAGGGATATTTTAGTGGCTACACCTTC
d_call: NA; v_call: TRBV12-3/TRBV12-4; clone_size: NA; j_call: TRBJ1-5; cdr3_aa: CASSTGTHSNQPQHF; cdr3_nt: TGTGCCAGCAGCACCGGGACACATAGCAATCAGCCCCAGCATTTT
d_call: TRBD1; v_call: TRBV6-2/TRBV6-3; clone_size: few; j_call: TRBJ2-7; cdr3_aa: CASSPDRERSYEQYF; cdr3_nt: TGTGCCAGCAGCCCCGACAGGGAGAGGTCCTACGAGCAGTACTTC
d_call: TRBD2; v_call: TRBV6-2/TRBV6-3; clone_size: NA; j_call: TRBJ2-1; cdr3_aa: CASSYPTIGTSGKVLLDEQFF; cdr3_nt: TGTGCCAGCAGTTACCCTACGATCGGGACTAGCGGGAAAGTTTTGTTGGATGAGCAGTTCTTC
d_call: NA; v_call: TRBV6-5; clone_size: few; j_call: TRBJ2-5; cdr3_aa: CASKNWMETQYF; cdr3_nt: TGTGCCAGCAAGAATTGGATGGAGACCCAGTACTTC
d_call: NA; v_call: TRBV27; clone_size: few; j_call: TRBJ2-5; cdr3_aa: CASSSWGSETQYF; cdr3_nt: TGTGCCAGCAGTTCTTGGGGGTCGGAGACCCAGTACTTC
d_call: TRBD2; v_call: TRBV27; clone_size: NA; j_call: TRBJ2-1; cdr3_aa: CASNKGLVYNEQFF; cdr3_nt: TGTGCCAGCAATAAGGGACTAGTTTACAATGAGCAGTTCTTC
d_call: TRBD2; v_call: TRBV5-1; clone_size: few; j_call: TRBJ2-2; cdr3_aa: CASSFASGGPNTGELFF; cdr3_nt: TGCGCCAGCAGCTTCGCTAGCGGGGGGCCGAACACCGGGGAGCTGTTTTTT
d_call: NA; v_call: TRBV12-3/TRBV12-4; clone_size: many; j_call: TRBJ2-1; cdr3_aa: CASMLSGEQFF; cdr3_nt: TGTGCCAGCATGCTAAGCGGCGAGCAGTTCTTC
d_call: NA; v_call: TRBV7-3; clone_size: NA; j_call: TRBJ2-3; cdr3_aa: CASSDGLSTDTQYF; cdr3_nt: TGTGCCAGCAGCGACGGACTCAGCACAGATACGCAGTATTTT
d_call: TRBD2; v_call: TRBV29-1; clone_size: NA; j_call: TRBJ2-1; cdr3_aa: CSVALAGVGESGNEQFF; cdr3_nt: TGCAGCGTGGCACTAGCGGGAGTTGGGGAGTCCGGGAATGAGCAGTTCTTC
d_call: TRBD1; v_call: TRBV29-1; clone_size: many; j_call: TRBJ1-1; cdr3_aa: CSVEWTGRTEAFF; cdr3_nt: TGCAGCGTTGAATGGACAGGGAGGACTGAAGCTTTCTTT
d_call: TRBD2; v_call: TRBV2; clone_size: few; j_call: TRBJ2-2; cdr3_aa: CASSVTSGVTRAGELFF; cdr3_nt: TGTGCCAGCAGTGTAACTAGCGGGGTTACACGGGCCGGGGAGCTGTTTTTT
d_call: TRBD1; v_call: TRBV12-3/TRBV12-4; clone_size: NA; j_call: TRBJ2-7; cdr3_aa: CASSFEGQGSEQYF; cdr3_nt: TGTGCCAGCAGTTTCGAGGGACAGGGGTCCGAGCAGTACTTC
d_call: NA; v_call: TRBV18; clone_size: NA; j_call: TRBJ2-1; cdr3_aa: CASSPSLNEQFF; cdr3_nt: TGTGCCAGCTCACCAAGCCTTAATGAGCAGTTCTTC
d_call: TRBD2; v_call: TRBV4-2; clone_size: NA; j_call: TRBJ2-2; cdr3_aa: CASSQGLAANTGELFF; cdr3_nt: TGTGCCAGCAGCCAAGGGCTAGCGGCGAACACCGGGGAGCTGTTTTTT
d_call: TRBD2; v_call: TRBV25-1; clone_size: NA; j_call: TRBJ2-5; cdr3_aa: CASSPGLAGAGTQYF; cdr3_nt: TGTGCCAGCAGTCCCGGGCTAGCGGGGGCAGGGACCCAGTACTTC
d_call: NA; v_call: TRBV6-5; clone_size: NA; j_call: TRBJ1-1; cdr3_aa: CASSYAIGGAGTEAFF; cdr3_nt: TGTGCCAGCAGTTACGCGATCGGGGGCGCCGGCACTGAAGCTTTCTTT
d_call: TRBD1; v_call: TRBV6-5; clone_size: few; j_call: TRBJ2-3; cdr3_aa: CASNRGDTQYF; cdr3_nt: TGTGCCAGCAACAGGGGAGATACGCAGTATTTT
d_call: NA; v_call: TRBV5-6; clone_size: NA; j_call: TRBJ2-6; cdr3_aa: CASFPEGGGSGANVLTF; cdr3_nt: TGTGCCAGCTTTCCCGAGGGGGGTGGCTCTGGGGCCAACGTCCTGACTTTC
d_call: NA; v_call: TRBV27; clone_size: few; j_call: TRBJ2-3; cdr3_aa: CATYASTDTQYF; cdr3_nt: TGTGCCACTTACGCTAGCACAGATACGCAGTATTTT
d_call: TRBD2; v_call: TRBV20-1; clone_size: NA; j_call: TRBJ2-2; cdr3_aa: CSATKGTSGNTGELFF; cdr3_nt: TGCAGTGCTACCAAAGGGACTAGCGGGAACACCGGGGAGCTGTTTTTT
d_call: NA; v_call: TRBV12-3/TRBV12-4; clone_size: many; j_call: TRBJ2-1; cdr3_aa: CASSAVSAYNEQFF; cdr3_nt: TGTGCCAGCAGCGCCGTCTCGGCTTACAATGAGCAGTTCTTC
d_call: NA; v_call: TRBV6-1; clone_size: few; j_call: TRBJ2-2; cdr3_aa: CASFLSESRGGSGELFF; cdr3_nt: TGTGCCAGCTTCTTGTCCGAGTCCAGGGGAGGTTCCGGGGAGCTGTTTTTT
d_call: NA; v_call: TRBV7-9; clone_size: few; j_call: TRBJ2-7; cdr3_aa: CASSLGEAGMDYEQYF; cdr3_nt: TGTGCCAGCAGCTTAGGCGAGGCAGGAATGGACTACGAGCAGTACTTC
d_call: TRBD2; v_call: TRBV10-3; clone_size: few; j_call: TRBJ2-3; cdr3_aa: CAIRDISGSTPDTQYF; cdr3_nt: TGTGCCATCAGAGACATTAGCGGGAGTACCCCGGATACGCAGTATTTT
d_call: NA; v_call: TRBV6-2/TRBV6-3; clone_size: many; j_call: TRBJ2-3; cdr3_aa: CASTASTDTQYF; cdr3_nt: TGTGCCAGCACGGCGAGCACAGATACGCAGTATTTT
d_call: NA; v_call: TRBV7-9; clone_size: many; j_call: TRBJ2-4; cdr3_aa: CASSLDAGVHIQYF; cdr3_nt: TGTGCCAGCAGCTTAGATGCAGGGGTGCACATTCAGTACTTC
d_call: NA; v_call: TRBV28; clone_size: NA; j_call: TRBJ1-6; cdr3_aa: CASSFLKKDSPLHF; cdr3_nt: TGTGCCAGCAGTTTCCTCAAGAAGGACTCACCCCTCCACTTT
d_call: TRBD1; v_call: TRBV11-2; clone_size: NA; j_call: TRBJ2-1; cdr3_aa: CASSLYRGQNNEQFF; cdr3_nt: TGTGCCAGCAGCCTTTACAGGGGGCAGAACAATGAGCAGTTCTTC
d_call: NA; v_call: TRBV11-2; clone_size: NA; j_call: TRBJ1-1; cdr3_aa: CASSLGSSDTEAFF; cdr3_nt: TGTGCCAGCAGCTTAGGATCGTCGGACACTGAAGCTTTCTTT
d_call: NA; v_call: TRBV7-9; clone_size: few; j_call: TRBJ2-6; cdr3_aa: CATSSWGGARGANVLTF; cdr3_nt: TGTGCAACCAGCTCATGGGGGGGGGCACGTGGGGCCAACGTCCTGACTTTC
d_call: NA; v_call: TRBV2; clone_size: few; j_call: TRBJ1-5; cdr3_aa: CATRLGNQPQHF; cdr3_nt: TGTGCCACTCGACTCGGCAATCAGCCCCAGCATTTT
d_call: NA; v_call: TRBV7-2; clone_size: many; j_call: TRBJ2-7; cdr3_aa: CASSLLKGQSTYEQYF; cdr3_nt: TGTGCCAGCAGCTTATTGAAAGGACAGTCTACCTACGAGCAGTACTTC
d_call: NA; v_call: TRBV4-2; clone_size: NA; j_call: TRBJ1-1; cdr3_aa: CASSQDPRIRGEAFF; cdr3_nt: TGTGCCAGCAGCCAAGATCCCCGGATCCGTGGTGAAGCTTTCTTT
d_call: TRBD1; v_call: TRBV4-1; clone_size: NA; j_call: TRBJ2-7; cdr3_aa: CASSQDWDRGTYEQYF; cdr3_nt: TGCGCCAGCAGCCAAGACTGGGACAGGGGAACCTACGAGCAGTACTTC
d_call: NA; v_call: TRBV10-1; clone_size: NA; j_call: TRBJ2-1; cdr3_aa: CASSPSGSKPYNEQFF; cdr3_nt: TGCGCCAGCAGCCCCTCCGGGTCCAAGCCCTACAATGAGCAGTTCTTC